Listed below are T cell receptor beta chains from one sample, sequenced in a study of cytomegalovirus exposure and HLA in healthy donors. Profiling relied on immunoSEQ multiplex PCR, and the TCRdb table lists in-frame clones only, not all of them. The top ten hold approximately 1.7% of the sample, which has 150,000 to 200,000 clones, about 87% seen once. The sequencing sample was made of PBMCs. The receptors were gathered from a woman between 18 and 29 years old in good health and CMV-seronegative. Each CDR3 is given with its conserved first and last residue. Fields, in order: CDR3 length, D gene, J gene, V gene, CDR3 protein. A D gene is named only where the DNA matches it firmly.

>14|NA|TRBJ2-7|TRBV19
CASSGGPDRYEQYF
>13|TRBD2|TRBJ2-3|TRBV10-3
CAIKAGGTDTQYF
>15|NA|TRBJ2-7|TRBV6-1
CASSEWSTYSYEQYF
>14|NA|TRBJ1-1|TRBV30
CAWSVGGWDTEAFF
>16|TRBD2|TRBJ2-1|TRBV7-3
CASSLVRASGVGEQFF
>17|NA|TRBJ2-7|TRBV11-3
CASSPYPTVGVRNEQYF
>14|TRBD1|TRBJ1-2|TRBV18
CASSKGQEGYGYTF
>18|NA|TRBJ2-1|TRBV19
CASSLTPWGEEAMYEQFF
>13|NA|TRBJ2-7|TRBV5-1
CASSITGSYEQYF
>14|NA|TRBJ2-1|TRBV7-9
CASPLGRIDNEQFF
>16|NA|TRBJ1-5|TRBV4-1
CASSQDYVTGYQPQHF
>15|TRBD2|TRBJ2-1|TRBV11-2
CASHTSGRIYNEQFF
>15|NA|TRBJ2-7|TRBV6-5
CATSPRRNRDYEQYF
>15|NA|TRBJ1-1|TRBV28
CASSRTGSMNTEAFF
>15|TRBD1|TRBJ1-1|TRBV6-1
CASSSKTGAGTEAFF
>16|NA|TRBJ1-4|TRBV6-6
CASSYLLLTGPEKLFF
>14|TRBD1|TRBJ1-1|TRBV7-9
CASSLREGATEAFF
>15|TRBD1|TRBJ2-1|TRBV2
CASTAGTAYYNEQFF
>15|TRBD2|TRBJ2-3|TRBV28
CASSLLAGGPDTQYF
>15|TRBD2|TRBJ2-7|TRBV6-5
CASSFTAGSTYEQYF
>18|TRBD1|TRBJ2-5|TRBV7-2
CASSWDRTGGWGQETQYF
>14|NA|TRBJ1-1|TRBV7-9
CASSLTRSNTEAFF
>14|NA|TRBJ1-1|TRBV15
CATSRAGKNTEAFF
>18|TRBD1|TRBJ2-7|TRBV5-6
CASSLFGQGPGGSNEQYF
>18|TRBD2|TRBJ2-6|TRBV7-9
CASSDSYRGGTGANVLTF
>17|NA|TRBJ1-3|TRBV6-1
CASSERGSTGPGNTIYF
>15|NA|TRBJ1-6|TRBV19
CASRRTGSYNSPLHF
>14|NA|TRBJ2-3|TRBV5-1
CASCRDSSTDTQYF
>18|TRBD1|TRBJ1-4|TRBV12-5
CASGLVPADRAKNEKLFF
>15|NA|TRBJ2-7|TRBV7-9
CASSQKWGVAYEQYF
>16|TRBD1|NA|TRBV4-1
CASSQRSPGQGSEQYF
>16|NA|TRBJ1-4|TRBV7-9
CASSLGTDGTNEKLFF
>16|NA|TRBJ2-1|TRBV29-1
CSVDSLSTLSTNEQFF
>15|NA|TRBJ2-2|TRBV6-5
CASSPPGSGDGELFF
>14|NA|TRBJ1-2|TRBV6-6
CASSYPMAGYGYTF